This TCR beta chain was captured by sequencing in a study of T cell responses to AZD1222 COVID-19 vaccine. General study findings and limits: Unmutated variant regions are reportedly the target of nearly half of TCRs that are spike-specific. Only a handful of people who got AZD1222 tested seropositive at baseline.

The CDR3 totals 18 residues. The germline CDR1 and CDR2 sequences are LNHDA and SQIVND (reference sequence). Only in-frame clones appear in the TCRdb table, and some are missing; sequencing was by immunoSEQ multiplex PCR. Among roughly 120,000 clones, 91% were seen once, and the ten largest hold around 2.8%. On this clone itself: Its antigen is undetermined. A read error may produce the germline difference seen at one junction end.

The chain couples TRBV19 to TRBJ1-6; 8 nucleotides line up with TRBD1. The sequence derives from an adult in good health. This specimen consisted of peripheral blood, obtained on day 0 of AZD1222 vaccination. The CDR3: CASKAIPGQEPYSSPLHF. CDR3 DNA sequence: TGTGCCAGTAAAGCAATTCCGGGACAGGAACCTTATAGTTCACCCCTCCACTTT.